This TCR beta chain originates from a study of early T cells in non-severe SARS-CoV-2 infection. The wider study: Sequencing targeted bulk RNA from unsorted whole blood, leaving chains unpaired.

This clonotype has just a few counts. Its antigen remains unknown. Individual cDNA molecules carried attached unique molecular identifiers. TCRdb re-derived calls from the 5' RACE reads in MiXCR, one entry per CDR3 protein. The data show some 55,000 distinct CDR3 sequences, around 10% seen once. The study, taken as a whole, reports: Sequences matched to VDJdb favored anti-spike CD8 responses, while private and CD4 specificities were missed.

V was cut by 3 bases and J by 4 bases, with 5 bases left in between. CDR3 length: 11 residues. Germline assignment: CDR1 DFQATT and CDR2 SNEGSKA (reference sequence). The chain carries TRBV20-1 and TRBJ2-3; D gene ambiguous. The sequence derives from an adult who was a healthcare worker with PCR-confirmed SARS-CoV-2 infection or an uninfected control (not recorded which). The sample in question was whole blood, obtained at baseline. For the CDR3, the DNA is TGCAGTGCTAGTCCCGCAGATACGCAGTATTTT. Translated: CSASPADTQYF.